This T cell receptor (beta chain) stems from a study of T cell repertoires in cytomegalovirus infection. In the case of this clonotype: The antigen remains unidentified.

One entry per CDR3 protein, called by TCRdb with MiXCR from the reads. The table includes approximately 350,000 distinct CDR3 sequences, roughly 34% detected once. The receptor comes from a human donor in good health (CMV status not recorded). Some clones in this sample may be carry-over from other donors' samples. The specimen comprised cultured PBMCs, sampled from culture after CMV antigen stimulation.

The chain's CDR3 is CASRPRGGNEQFF. The DNA for the CDR3 is TGTGCCAGCAGGCCTAGGGGGGGTAATGAGCAGTTCTTC. The V gene is TRBV12-3 or TRBV12-4, the J gene TRBJ2-1, with D possibly matching TRBD2 (7 bases). CDR3 size: 13 residues. The germline V and J ends were trimmed by 6 bases and 7 bases, with 13 bases remaining between them.